This TCR beta chain stems from a study of cytomegalovirus exposure and HLA in healthy donors. CDR1 is SGHVS, CDR2 FNYEAQ, per germline. CDR3 size: 16 residues. The trim removed 3 bases at V and 5 bases at J, leaving 7 bases unmatched. The PCR contained 60 Vbeta and 13 Jbeta primers. Sequenced by immunoSEQ multiplex PCR; TCRdb stores in-frame clones only, minus some. The sample holds roughly 140,000 clones, approximately 80% seen once. The study's findings and limits: Common viral pathogens seemed, in a later analysis, to connect with several of the most significant clusters.

On this clone itself: The target antigen is unknown.

Sequencing was carried out using PBMCs. The J gene is TRBJ2-2, the V gene TRBV7-6, with 9 bases lining up with TRBD1. The receptor was derived from a man aged 25-40 years in good health and CMV-seropositive. The DNA of the CDR3 is TGTGCCAGCAGCTTGTCCACAGGGGGCTGGACCGGGGAGCTGTTTTTT. Translating it yields CASSLSTGGWTGELFF.